The sequence of this T cell receptor beta chain was determined in a study of blood T cell repertoires in COVID-19. In the study overall: COVID-19 samples from acute and convalescent phases originated in the United States, Italy and Spain. PBMCs, B-cell-depleted T cells, or T cells provided the cDNA or gDNA that made up the material.

The CDR3 is 15 amino acids. V lost 6 bases to trimming and J lost 6 bases; unmatched junction nucleotides: 6. Germline CDR1 reads MRHNA; CDR2 reads SNTAGT. Per the authors' pipeline: Quantification of nucleated cells was approximated via reference gene primer amplification. Using immunoSEQ multiplex PCR, the repertoire was profiled, and TCRdb retains in-frame clones only, with some absent. That table supplies the V and J calls and clone size; D and trimming were determined from the DNA. The data hold 80,000 to 95,000 clones, with roughly 88% observed a single time. Material: peripheral blood. This chain uses TRBV6-4 with TRBJ1-6, with 9 bases aligning to TRBD1. The receptor's source is a man aged 65 to 79 with acute or convalescent COVID-19. The DNA for the CDR3 is TGTGCCAGCAGCCCGGGACAGGGTGGTAATTCACCCCTCCACTTT. Its protein product is CASSPGQGGNSPLHF.